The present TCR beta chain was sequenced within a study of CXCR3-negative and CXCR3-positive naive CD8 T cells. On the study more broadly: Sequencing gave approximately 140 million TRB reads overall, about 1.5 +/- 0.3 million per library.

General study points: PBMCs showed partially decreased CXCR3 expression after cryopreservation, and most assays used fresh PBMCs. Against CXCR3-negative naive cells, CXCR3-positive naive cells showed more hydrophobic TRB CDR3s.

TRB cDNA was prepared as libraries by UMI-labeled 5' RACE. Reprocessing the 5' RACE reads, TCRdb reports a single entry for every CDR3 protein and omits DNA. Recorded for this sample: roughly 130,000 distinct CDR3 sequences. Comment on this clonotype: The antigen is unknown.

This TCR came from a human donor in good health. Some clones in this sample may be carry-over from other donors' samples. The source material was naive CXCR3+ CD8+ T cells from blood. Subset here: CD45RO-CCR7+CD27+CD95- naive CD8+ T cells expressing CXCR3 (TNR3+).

This CDR3 reads CATSDFEGHGYTF. V and J are TRBV24-1 and TRBJ1-2. The CDR3 spans 13 residues. Germline CDR1 KGHDR, CDR2 SFDVKD.